The clone carrying this T cell receptor (beta chain) was seen a few times. The record originates from a study of CD8 T cells in ankylosing spondylitis. MiXCR, run by TCRdb on the 5' RACE reads, gives a single entry per CDR3 protein. The sample carries 80,000 to 100,000 distinct CDR3 sequences, roughly 8.7% recorded once. Germline lookup yields CDR1 KGHSH and CDR2 LQKENI. The CDR3 consists of 17 residues. Unmatched junction bases numbered 6, after V lost 0 bases and J lost 2 bases. What was sequenced was blood, either unsorted or a sorted T cell fraction (not recorded which). The gene calls are TRBV18 and TRBJ2-7, with TRBD1 matching over 11 bases. The source of this sequence is a male donor with ankylosing spondylitis or in good health (not recorded which). For the CDR3, the DNA is TGTGCCAGCTCACCACCGGAATCGGGACAGGGGGCCTACGAGCAGTACTTC. Its translation is CASSPPESGQGAYEQYF.